These 21 T cell receptor beta chains originate from one sample sequenced in a study of shared clonotypes between healthy human individuals (TCRdb year 2020). Library construction relied on the immunoSEQ multiplex PCR assay. TCRdb stores this immuneACCESS table with in-frame sequences only. Part of the clones is absent; in the studies checked, under half of the shortfall reflects unresolved V genes, and no reason is known for the rest. The sample data list around 95,000 clones, and around 67% of these were observed just once. The top ten constitute 40% to 45% of the sample. The source material was memory CD8+ T cells sorted from blood. Explained via the paper, the cell subset or site label denotes: CD45RO+ cells pooled with CCR7-negative TemRA cells. The receptors here all came from a young man in good health.

This clone appeared many times. The rearrangement links TRBV7-5 to TRBJ2-3. TRBV7-5 is termed a pseudogene. The CDR3 loop spans 11 amino acids. CDR3 bases: TGTGTCAGAAGCTTAGCAGATACGCAGTATTTT. Protein product: CVRSLADTQYF.

The chain carries TRBV29-1 and TRBJ1-1; D is uncertain. The CDR3 loop spans 13 amino acids. The germline V gene encodes CDR1 SQVTM and CDR2 ANQGSEA. V was clipped by 3 bases and J by 0 bases, with 8 bases between them. The CDR3, as DNA: TGCAGCGTTGACTCTGGGATGAACACTGAAGCTTTCTTT. Encoded protein: CSVDSGMNTEAFF. Full variable domain (remainder filled in from reference TRBV29-1 and TRBJ1-1): SAVISQKPSRDICQRGTSLTIQCQVDSQVTMMFWYRQQPGQSLTLIATANQGSEATYESGFVIDKFPISRPNLTFSTLTVSNMSPEDSSIYLCSVDSGMNTEAFFGQGTRLTVV.

At least ten counts were recorded for this clone. The gene calls are TRBV6-4 and TRBJ2-2, with TRBD2 as a possible D gene (6 bases). V lost 0 bases and J 4 bases, leaving 12 bases between the germline ends. Germline CDR1 is MRHNA and CDR2 is SNTAGT. The CDR3 runs to 16 residues. CDR3: CASSDSEEGITGELFF. CDR3 bases: TGTGCCAGCAGTGACTCGGAGGAGGGCATCACCGGGGAGCTGTTTTTT.

CDR3 protein: CASRQSSGGLANNEQFF. Here the CDR3 DNA reads TGTGCCAGCAGACAAAGCTCAGGGGGACTAGCGAACAATGAGCAGTTCTTC. The chain combines TRBV2 with TRBJ2-1, with 10 nucleotides matching TRBD2. V lost 6 bases, J lost 5 bases, and 13 bases stayed unmatched. From germline, CDR1 is SNHLY and CDR2 FYNNEI. The CDR3 spans 17 residues.

This clone was found a few times. CDR3 loop: CASSRGTGGNQPQHF. The CDR3 region has the DNA TGTGCCAGCAGCCGAGGGACAGGGGGCAATCAGCCCCAGCATTTT. The gene calls are TRBV7-9 and TRBJ1-5, with TRBD1 matching 10 bases. The V and J ends lost 5 bases and 2 bases, in that order; junction bases with no gene match: 3. This CDR3 region has 15 residues. From germline, CDR1 is SEHNR and CDR2 FQNEAQ (reference sequence).

This chain links TRBV6-4 with TRBJ2-1; 10 bases fit TRBD2. V gave up 5 bases and J gave up 4 bases; unmatched junction bases: 2. This CDR3 is 14 amino acids long. Germline loops: CDR1 MRHNA, CDR2 SNTAGT. CDR3 sequence: CASSPGLAYNEQFF. CDR3 coding DNA: TGTGCCAGCAGTCCGGGACTAGCGTACAATGAGCAGTTCTTC.

The chain employs TRBV7-9 and TRBJ1-4; 8 bases align to TRBD1. V dropped 5 bases and J dropped 4; count of bases not matched to a gene: 6. Germline V gives CDR1 SEHNR, CDR2 FQNEAQ (reference sequence). The CDR3 length is 15 residues. CDR3 coding DNA: TGTGCCAGCAGCCCACAGGGGGGGTATAATGAAAAACTGTTTTTT. As protein: CASSPQGGYNEKLFF. The complete variable domain, with remaining parts taken from reference TRBV7-9 and TRBJ1-4, reads DTGVSQNPRHKITKRGQNVTFRCDPISEHNRLYWYRQTLGQGPEFLTYFQNEAQLEKSRLLSDRFSAERPKGSFSTLEIQRTEQGDSAMYLCASSPQGGYNEKLFFGSGTQLSVL.

This clone was seen a handful of times. In DNA form, the CDR3 reads TGTGCCAGCAGCTTAGGGGAAGGACACACAGATACGCAGTATTTT. Its translation is CASSLGEGHTDTQYF. The chain couples TRBV7-9 to TRBJ2-3, with D possibly being TRBD1 (5 bases). V shed 1 base and J shed 2 bases, with 10 bases lying between them. The CDR3 has 15 residues. Germline values: CDR1 SEHNR, CDR2 FQNEAQ (reference sequence).

This rearrangement joins TRBV9 to TRBJ2-1; TRBD2 agrees at 7 bases. V lost 0 bases and J lost 7; bases outside the gene matches: 13. Germline V CDR1 and CDR2: SGDLS, YYNGEE. The CDR3 contains 17 residues. The CDR3 nucleotides are TGTGCCAGCAGCGTAGACCTTTGGGCGGGAGTCATGAATGAGCAGTTCTTC. It encodes CASSVDLWAGVMNEQFF.

The sample holds many counts of this clone. The chain carries TRBV4-3 and TRBJ2-1, with D tentatively TRBD2 (6 bases). The CDR3 is 13 residues long. CDR1 is LGHNA, CDR2 YSLEER, per germline. Trimming cost V 1 base and J 10 bases, with 11 bases left between them. CDR3 coding DNA: TGCGCCAGCAGCCAAGGACTAGTTGGCGAGCAGTTCTTC. Translated, it gives CASSQGLVGEQFF.

The rearrangement uses TRBV28 and TRBJ2-5, with 7 bases matching TRBD2. The CDR3 is 20 residues long. V lost 1 base, J lost 3 bases, and 20 bases stayed unmatched. Germline-derived CDR1 and CDR2 are MDHEN and SYDVKM. CDR3 protein: CASSLLPRLAAFAGEETQYF. CDR3 DNA: TGTGCCAGCAGTTTATTGCCCCGCTTAGCCGCGTTTGCGGGAGAAGAGACCCAGTACTTC.

The chain employs TRBV10-3 and TRBJ1-2; D ambiguous. Germline V gives CDR1 ENHRY, CDR2 SYGVKD. The CDR3 runs 14 residues. V dropped 5 bases and J dropped 0 bases, with 10 bases sitting between them. The DNA for the CDR3 is TGTGCCATCAGTCCCGAGATAGCTAACTATGGCTACACCTTC. This sequence encodes CAISPEIANYGYTF.

As regards this clone: Other DNA sequences within the sample encode an identical CDR3. The rearrangement uses TRBV14 and TRBJ2-5, with D perhaps matching TRBD2 (5 bases). V was clipped by 1 base and J by 3 bases, with 6 bases between them. The CDR3 runs to 13 residues. Germline V gene data show CDR1 as SGHDN and CDR2 as FVKESK. The chain's CDR3 is CASSQVLEETQYF. The CDR3 bases are TGTGCCAGCAGCCAAGTACTAGAAGAGACCCAGTACTTC.

V gene TRBV12-5 combines with J gene TRBJ1-1, with D maybe TRBD1 (5 bases). Trimming removed 1 base at V and 5 bases at J, with 14 bases between. The germline CDR1 and CDR2 sequences are LGHNT and FRNRAP. The CDR3 is made up of 15 amino acids. CDR3 sequence: CASGLGGNWGTEAFF. The CDR3 nucleotides read TGTGCTAGTGGTTTGGGGGGGAATTGGGGAACTGAAGCTTTCTTT.

V usage is TRBV30 and J usage is TRBJ2-5; unclear D gene. V was pared by 0 bases and J by 5 bases, with 7 bases between. The germline V gene has CDR1 GTSNPN and CDR2 SVGIG (reference sequence). This CDR3 comprises 12 residues. CDR3 region: CAWSVDSETQYF. The DNA for the CDR3 is TGTGCCTGGAGTGTAGACTCGGAGACCCAGTACTTC. Using reference TRBV30 and TRBJ2-5 for the parts outside the CDR3, the full variable domain is SQTIHQWPATLVQPVGSPLSLECTVEGTSNPNLYWYRQAAGRGLQLLFYSVGIGQISSEVPQNLSASRPQDRQFILSSKKLLLSDSGFYLCAWSVDSETQYFGPGTRLLVL.

The chain carries TRBV28 and TRBJ2-5, with D hard to call. Germline assignment: CDR1 MDHEN and CDR2 SYDVKM. Trimming removed 6 bases from V and 5 bases from J, with 13 bases in between. This CDR3 is 13 amino acids long. CDR3 sequence: CASRRHDGETQYF. The CDR3 region has the DNA TGTGCCAGCAGACGCCATGACGGGGAGACCCAGTACTTC.

The chain joins TRBV7-8 to TRBJ2-7; the match to TRBD1 covers 7 bases. This CDR3 comprises 15 residues. The ends lost 6 bases at V and 2 bases at J; junction bases unmatched: 10. Germline V gene lookup returns CDR1 SGHVS and CDR2 FQNEAQ. The CDR3 DNA reads as TGTGCCAGCAGTCTTTTCCCGGGACAGACCTACGAGCAGTACTTC. It translates to CASSLFPGQTYEQYF.

The CDR3 DNA follows: TGTGCCAGCAGCGCCACCGGGACTAGCGGGATAAATGAGCAGTTCTTC. Translated, it gives CASSATGTSGINEQFF. This chain links TRBV9 with TRBJ2-1; 13 nucleotides line up with TRBD2. V was pared by 3 bases and J by 7 bases, with 7 bases of the junction left unmatched. The CDR3 spans 16 residues. Germline V gives CDR1 SGDLS, CDR2 YYNGEE.

The V and J genes are TRBV30 and TRBJ1-1; D ambiguous. Germline V gives CDR1 GTSNPN, CDR2 SVGIG (reference sequence). There are 16 residues in the CDR3. Trimming removed 4 bases from V and 1 base from J, with 19 bases in between. CDR3 DNA: TGTGCCTGGATTCGATCCTGGAGTGGTGGGAACACTGAAGCTTTCTTT. The encoded protein is CAWIRSWSGGNTEAFF. Complete variable domain (other parts from reference TRBV30 and TRBJ1-1): SQTIHQWPATLVQPVGSPLSLECTVEGTSNPNLYWYRQAAGRGLQLLFYSVGIGQISSEVPQNLSASRPQDRQFILSSKKLLLSDSGFYLCAWIRSWSGGNTEAFFGQGTRLTVV.

The chain uses TRBV2 and TRBJ2-2, with D possibly TRBD2 on 6 matching bases. CDR3 length: 16 amino acids. Germline-derived CDR1 and CDR2 are SNHLY and FYNNEI. V was shortened by 3 bases and J by 4 bases, with 15 bases between the two germline ends. CDR3 coding DNA: TGTGCCAGCAGTGAGCCGGGACTCCTGGGCACCGGGGAGCTGTTTTTT. It translates to CASSEPGLLGTGELFF.

The chain is built from TRBV19 and TRBJ2-1; D not resolved. The CDR3 contains 15 residues. Germline V gene data show CDR1 as LNHDA and CDR2 as SQIVND (reference sequence). V was trimmed by 8 bases and J by 3 bases, leaving 17 bases between them. CDR3 in amino acids: CASLSSDLRYNEQFF. In DNA form, the CDR3 reads TGTGCCAGTTTGAGTTCAGACCTGCGCTACAATGAGCAGTTCTTC.